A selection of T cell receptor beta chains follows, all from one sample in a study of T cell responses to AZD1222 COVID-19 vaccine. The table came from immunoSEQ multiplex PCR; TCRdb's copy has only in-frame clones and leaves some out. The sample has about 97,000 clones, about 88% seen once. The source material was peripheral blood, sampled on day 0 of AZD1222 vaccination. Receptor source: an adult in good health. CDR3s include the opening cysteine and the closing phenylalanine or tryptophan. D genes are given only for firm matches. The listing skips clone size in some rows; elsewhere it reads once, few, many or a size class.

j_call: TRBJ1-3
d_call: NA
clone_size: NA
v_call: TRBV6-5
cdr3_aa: CASSQGLGNTIYF
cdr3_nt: TGTGCCAGCAGCCAGGGGCTTGGAAACACCATATATTTT

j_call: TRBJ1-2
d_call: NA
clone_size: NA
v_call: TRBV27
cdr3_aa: CASSPLGGYGYTF
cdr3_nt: TGTGCCAGCAGTCCCCTCGGTGGCTATGGCTACACCTTC

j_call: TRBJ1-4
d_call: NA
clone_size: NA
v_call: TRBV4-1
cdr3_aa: CASSQEGRPNEKLFF
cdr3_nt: TGCGCCAGCAGCCAAGAAGGCAGACCTAATGAAAAACTGTTTTTT

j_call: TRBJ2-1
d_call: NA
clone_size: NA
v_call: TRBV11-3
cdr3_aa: CASSPGTLDNEQFF
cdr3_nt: TGTGCCAGCAGCCCGGGGACCCTAGACAATGAGCAGTTCTTC

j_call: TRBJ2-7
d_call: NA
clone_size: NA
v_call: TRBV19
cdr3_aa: CASSRDTGPTYEQYF
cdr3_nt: TGTGCCAGTAGTCGTGACACGGGGCCAACCTACGAGCAGTACTTC

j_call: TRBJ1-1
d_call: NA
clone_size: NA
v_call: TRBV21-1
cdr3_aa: CASIKGGSQRPLNTEAFF
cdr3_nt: TGTGCCAGCATCAAGGGGGGGAGTCAACGGCCTTTGAACACTGAAGCTTTCTTT

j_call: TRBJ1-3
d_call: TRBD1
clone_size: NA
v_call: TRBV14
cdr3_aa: CASSENRGGVTYF
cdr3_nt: TGTGCCAGCAGCGAAAACAGGGGGGGCGTTACATATTTT

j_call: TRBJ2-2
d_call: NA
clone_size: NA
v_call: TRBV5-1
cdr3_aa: CASSLSQGNTGELFF
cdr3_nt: TGCGCCAGCAGCTTGTCCCAGGGGAACACCGGGGAGCTGTTTTTT

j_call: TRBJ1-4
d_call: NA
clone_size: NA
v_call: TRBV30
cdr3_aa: CAWRIGVREKLFF
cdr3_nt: TGTGCCTGGAGAATAGGGGTGCGGGAAAAACTGTTTTTT

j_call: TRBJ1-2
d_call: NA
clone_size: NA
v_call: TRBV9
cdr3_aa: CASSADGWANYGYTF
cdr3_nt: TGTGCCAGCAGCGCAGACGGCTGGGCTAACTATGGCTACACCTTC

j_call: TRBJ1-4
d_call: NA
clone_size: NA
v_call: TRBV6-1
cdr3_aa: CASSEALVGGREKLFF
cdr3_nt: TGTGCCAGCAGTGAAGCGCTGGTAGGAGGTCGGGAAAAACTGTTTTTT

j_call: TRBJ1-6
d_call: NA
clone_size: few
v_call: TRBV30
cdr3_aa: CAWSFAENSPLHF
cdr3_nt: TGTGCCTGGAGTTTCGCAGAGAATTCACCCCTCCACTTT

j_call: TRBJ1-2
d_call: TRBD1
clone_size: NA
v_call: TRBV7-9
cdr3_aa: CASSSTGAPPRGYTF
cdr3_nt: TGTGCCAGCAGCTCGACAGGGGCCCCTCCTCGGGGCTACACCTTC

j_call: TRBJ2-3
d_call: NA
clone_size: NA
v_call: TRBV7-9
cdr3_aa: CASSLGTDTQYF
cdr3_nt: TGTGCCAGCAGCCTTGGGACAGATACGCAGTATTTT

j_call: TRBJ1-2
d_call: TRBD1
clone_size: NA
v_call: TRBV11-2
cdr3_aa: CASSPTGGASYGYTF
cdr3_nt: TGTGCCAGCAGCCCAACAGGGGGCGCCTCCTATGGCTACACCTTC

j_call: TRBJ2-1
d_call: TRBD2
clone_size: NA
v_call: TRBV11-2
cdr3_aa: CASRGLAGGLEQFF
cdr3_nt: TGTGCCAGCAGAGGACTAGCGGGGGGGCTTGAGCAGTTCTTC

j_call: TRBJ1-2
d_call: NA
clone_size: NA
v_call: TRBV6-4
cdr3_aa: CASSTSPGSGYTF
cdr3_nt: TGTGCCAGCAGTACCTCCCCAGGGAGCGGCTACACCTTC

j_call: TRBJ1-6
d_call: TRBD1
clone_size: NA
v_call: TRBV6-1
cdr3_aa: CASSEAPRGSYNSPLHF
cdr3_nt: TGTGCCAGCAGTGAAGCGCCCAGGGGGTCTTATAATTCACCCCTCCACTTT

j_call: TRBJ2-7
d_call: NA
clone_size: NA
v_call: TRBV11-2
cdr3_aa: CASSFGSYYEQYF
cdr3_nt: TGTGCCAGCAGCTTTGGGTCCTACTACGAGCAGTACTTC